The T cell receptor beta chain described here comes from a study of CD8 T cells in ankylosing spondylitis. This clonotype was counted a few times. Germline CDR1 KGHSH, CDR2 LQKENI. CDR3 length: 14 amino acids. Unmatched junction bases numbered 10, after V lost 6 bases and J lost 8 bases. TCRdb reanalysed the 5' RACE reads using MiXCR and keeps one entry per CDR3 protein. The table lists more than 30,000 distinct CDR3 sequences, 11% of them singletons. This sequence joins TRBV18 and TRBJ1-2; TRBD1 agrees at 9 bases. This TCR was recovered from a male donor with ankylosing spondylitis. Sequencing input: synovial fluid, either unsorted or a sorted T cell fraction (not recorded which). The CDR3 sequence: CASSLSTGGEGYTF. The CDR3 region has the DNA TGTGCCAGCTCCCTATCCACAGGGGGCGAAGGCTACACCTTC. Full variable domain (rest looked up from reference TRBV18 and TRBJ1-2): NAGVMQNPRHLVRRRGQEARLRCSPMKGHSHVYWYRQLPEEGLKFMVYLQKENIIDESGMPKERFSAEFPKEGPSILRIQQVVRGDSAAYFCASSLSTGGEGYTFGSGTRLTVV.